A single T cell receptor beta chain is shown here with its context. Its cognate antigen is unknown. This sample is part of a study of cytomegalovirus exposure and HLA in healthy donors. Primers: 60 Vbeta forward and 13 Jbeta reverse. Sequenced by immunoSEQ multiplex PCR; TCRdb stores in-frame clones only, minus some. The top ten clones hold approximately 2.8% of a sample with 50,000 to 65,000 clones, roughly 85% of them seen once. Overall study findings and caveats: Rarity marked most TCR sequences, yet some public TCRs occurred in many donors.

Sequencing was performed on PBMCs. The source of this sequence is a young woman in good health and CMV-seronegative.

CDR3 bases: TGTGCCAGCAGCCCAGGGGTAGCGCCCCCCCTCAATGAGCAGTTCTTC. Protein sequence: CASSPGVAPPLNEQFF. V usage is TRBV7-9 and J usage is TRBJ2-1; tentatively, D is TRBD1 (6 bases). In germline, CDR1 is SEHNR, CDR2 FQNEAQ (reference sequence). The CDR3 covers 16 residues. V dropped 5 bases and J dropped 6 bases, with 20 bases sitting between them.